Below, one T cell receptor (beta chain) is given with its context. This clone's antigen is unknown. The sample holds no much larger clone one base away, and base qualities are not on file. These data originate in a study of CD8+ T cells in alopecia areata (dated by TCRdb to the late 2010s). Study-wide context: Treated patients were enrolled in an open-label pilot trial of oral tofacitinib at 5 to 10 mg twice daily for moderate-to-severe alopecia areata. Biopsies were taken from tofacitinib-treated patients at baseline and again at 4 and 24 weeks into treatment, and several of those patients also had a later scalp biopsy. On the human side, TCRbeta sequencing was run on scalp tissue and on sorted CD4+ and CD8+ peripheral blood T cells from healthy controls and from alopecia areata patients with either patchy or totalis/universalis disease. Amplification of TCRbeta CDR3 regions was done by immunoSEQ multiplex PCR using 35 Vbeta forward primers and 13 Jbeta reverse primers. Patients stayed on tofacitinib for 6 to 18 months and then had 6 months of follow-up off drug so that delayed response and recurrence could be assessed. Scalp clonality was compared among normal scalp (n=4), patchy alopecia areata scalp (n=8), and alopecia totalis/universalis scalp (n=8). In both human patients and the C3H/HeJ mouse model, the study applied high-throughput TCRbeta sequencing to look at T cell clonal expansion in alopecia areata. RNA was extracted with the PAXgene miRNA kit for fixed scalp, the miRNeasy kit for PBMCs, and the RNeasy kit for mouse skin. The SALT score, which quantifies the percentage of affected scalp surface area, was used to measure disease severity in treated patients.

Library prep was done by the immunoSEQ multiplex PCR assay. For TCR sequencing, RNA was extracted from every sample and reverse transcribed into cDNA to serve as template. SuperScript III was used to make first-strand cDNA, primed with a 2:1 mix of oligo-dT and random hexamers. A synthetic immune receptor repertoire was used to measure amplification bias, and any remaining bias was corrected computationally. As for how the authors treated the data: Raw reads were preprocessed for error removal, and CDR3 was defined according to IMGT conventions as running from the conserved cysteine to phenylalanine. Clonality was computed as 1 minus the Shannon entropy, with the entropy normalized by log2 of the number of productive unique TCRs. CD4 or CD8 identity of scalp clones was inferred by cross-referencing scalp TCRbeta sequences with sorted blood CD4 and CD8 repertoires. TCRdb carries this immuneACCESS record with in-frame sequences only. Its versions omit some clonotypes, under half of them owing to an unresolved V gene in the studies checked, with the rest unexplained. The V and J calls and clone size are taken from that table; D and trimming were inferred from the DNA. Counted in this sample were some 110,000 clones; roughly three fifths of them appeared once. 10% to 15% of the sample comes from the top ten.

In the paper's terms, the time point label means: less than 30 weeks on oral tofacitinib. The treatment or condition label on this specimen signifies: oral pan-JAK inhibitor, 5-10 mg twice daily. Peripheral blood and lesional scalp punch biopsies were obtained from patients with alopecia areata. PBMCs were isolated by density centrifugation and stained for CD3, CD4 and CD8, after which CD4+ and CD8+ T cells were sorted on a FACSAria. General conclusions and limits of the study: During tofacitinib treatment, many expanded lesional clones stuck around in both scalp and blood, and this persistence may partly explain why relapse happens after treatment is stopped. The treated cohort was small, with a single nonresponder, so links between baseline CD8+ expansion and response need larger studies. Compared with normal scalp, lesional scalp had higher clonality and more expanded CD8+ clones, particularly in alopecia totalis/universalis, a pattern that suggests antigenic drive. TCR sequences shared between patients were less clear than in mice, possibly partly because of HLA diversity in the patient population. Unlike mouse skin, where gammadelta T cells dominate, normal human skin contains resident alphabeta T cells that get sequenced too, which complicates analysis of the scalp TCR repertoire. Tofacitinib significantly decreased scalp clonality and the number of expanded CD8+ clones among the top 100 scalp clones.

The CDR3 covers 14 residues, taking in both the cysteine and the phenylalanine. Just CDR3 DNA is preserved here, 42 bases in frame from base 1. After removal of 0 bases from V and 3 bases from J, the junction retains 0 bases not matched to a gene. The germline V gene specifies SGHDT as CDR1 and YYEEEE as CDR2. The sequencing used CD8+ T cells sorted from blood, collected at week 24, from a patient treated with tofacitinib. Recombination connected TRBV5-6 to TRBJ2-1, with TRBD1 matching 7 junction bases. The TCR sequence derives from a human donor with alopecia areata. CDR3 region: CASSLGDSYNEQFF. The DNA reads TGTGCCAGCAGCTTGGGGGACAGCTACAATGAGCAGTTCTTC.